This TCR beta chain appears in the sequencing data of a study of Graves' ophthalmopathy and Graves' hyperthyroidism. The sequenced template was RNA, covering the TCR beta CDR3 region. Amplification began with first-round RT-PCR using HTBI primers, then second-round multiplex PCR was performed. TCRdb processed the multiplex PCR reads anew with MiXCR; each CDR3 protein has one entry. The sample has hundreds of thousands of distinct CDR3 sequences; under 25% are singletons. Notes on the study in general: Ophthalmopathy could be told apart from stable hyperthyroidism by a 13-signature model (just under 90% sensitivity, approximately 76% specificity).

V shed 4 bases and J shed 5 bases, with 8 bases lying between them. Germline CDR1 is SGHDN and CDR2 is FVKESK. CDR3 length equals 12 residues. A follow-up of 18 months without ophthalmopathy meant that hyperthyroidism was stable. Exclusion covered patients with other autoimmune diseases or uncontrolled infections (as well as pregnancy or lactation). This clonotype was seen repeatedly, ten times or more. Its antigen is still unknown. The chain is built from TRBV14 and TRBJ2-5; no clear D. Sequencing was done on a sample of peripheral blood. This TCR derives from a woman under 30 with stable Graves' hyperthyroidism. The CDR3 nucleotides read TGTGCCAGCAGCCGGTGGGCGGAGACCCAGTACTTC. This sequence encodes CASSRWAETQYF.